A single sample gave rise to the 16 T cell receptor beta chains below, sequenced in a study of blood T cell repertoires in COVID-19. Some clones are missing from TCRdb's copy, which holds only in-frame ones; the method was immunoSEQ multiplex PCR. This table holds 250,000 or so clones, under 95% found once. Sequencing was carried out using PBMCs or T cells enriched from blood (not recorded which). These receptor sequences come from a man aged 40-49 years who had been exposed to COVID-19.

V is TRBV3-1 (or the pseudogene TRBV3-2) and J is TRBJ2-4, with 8 bases identical to TRBD1. J gave up 5 bases and V 4 bases, and 7 bases lay outside the gene matches. Germline lookup yields CDR1 LGHDT and CDR2 YNNKEL (reference sequence). This CDR3 has 15 residues. CDR3 bases: TGTGCCAGCAGCCCTTACCGGGACAGGCAAAACATTCAGTACTTC. It codes for CASSPYRDRQNIQYF.

This chain links TRBV20-1 with TRBJ1-2; TRBD1 matches 9 bases. This CDR3 comprises 14 residues. Germline-derived CDR1 and CDR2 are DFQATT and SNEGSKA (reference sequence). The V segment lost 3 bases and the J segment 7 bases; nucleotides outside the gene matches: 9. CDR3 sequence (DNA): TGCAGTGCTAGTCCAACCGGGACAGGGTCTGGCTACACCTTC. Translating it yields CSASPTGTGSGYTF.

This clone was seen only once. V is TRBV3-1 (or the pseudogene TRBV3-2) and J is TRBJ1-2; TRBD1 aligns across 8 bases. The CDR3 runs 13 residues. Germline CDR1 and CDR2: LGHDT and YNNKEL (reference sequence). Trimming at V came to 2 bases and at J to 7 bases, leaving 3 bases not matched to a gene. The CDR3 protein is CASSQPTGVGYTF. The CDR3 coding sequence is TGTGCCAGCAGCCAACCGACAGGGGTTGGCTACACCTTC.

The chain carries TRBV28 and TRBJ2-7, with D maybe TRBD2 (5 bases). CDR3 size: 15 residues. CDR1 is MDHEN and CDR2 is SYDVKM in the germline V gene. V lost 5 bases and J lost 0, with 14 bases in between. The CDR3 sequence: CASSPLPGGSYEQYF. CDR3 nucleotides: TGTGCCAGCAGTCCCCTCCCTGGAGGCTCCTACGAGCAGTACTTC.

The rearrangement links TRBV5-1 to TRBJ2-5; the match to TRBD2 covers 12 bases. The CDR3 consists of 17 residues. Per the germline V gene, CDR1 is SGHRS and CDR2 is YFSETQ. With V trimmed by 0 bases and J by 5 bases, 8 bases remained unmatched. The CDR3 here is CASSLGLAGVGGETQYF. CDR3 bases: TGCGCCAGCAGCTTGGGACTAGCGGGAGTAGGGGGGGAGACCCAGTACTTC.

This clone was counted a single time. V usage is TRBV2 and J usage is TRBJ1-1; TRBD1 matches at 7 bases. Trimming took 5 bases from V and 3 from J; bases not matched to a gene: 3. CDR1 SNHLY and CDR2 FYNNEI come from the germline V gene. The CDR3 has 13 residues. The CDR3 reads CASSRGRDTEAFF. The CDR3 DNA reads as TGTGCCAGCAGTAGGGGGCGGGACACTGAAGCTTTCTTT.

The gene calls are TRBV7-2 and TRBJ1-2; 8 bases fit TRBD1. J was trimmed by 8 bases and V by 10 bases; bases with no gene match: 9. The CDR3 contains 12 residues. Germline loops: CDR1 SGHTA, CDR2 FQGNSA. CDR3 loop: CATPEGQAGYTF. The CDR3 DNA reads TGTGCCACACCAGAGGGACAGGCAGGCTACACCTTC.

V and J are TRBV5-6 and TRBJ2-3; tentative D call: TRBD1 (6 bases). Germline CDR1 is SGHDT and CDR2 is YYEEEE. CDR3 length equals 15 residues. V lost 3 bases, J lost 2 bases, and 13 bases lay in between. The CDR3 loop is CASSSIGQNTDTQYF. CDR3 bases: TGTGCCAGCAGCTCAATTGGACAGAACACAGATACGCAGTATTTT.

This chain uses TRBV28 with TRBJ1-4; 8 bases agree with TRBD1. J was trimmed by 6 bases and V by 5 bases; bases with no gene match: 2. The germline V gene has CDR1 MDHEN and CDR2 SYDVKM. The length of the CDR3 is 13 residues. The CDR3 protein is CASSRTGHEKLFF. CDR3 bases: TGTGCCAGCAGTCGGACAGGGCATGAAAAACTGTTTTTT. Drawing the rest from reference TRBV28 and TRBJ1-4, the complete variable domain is DVKVTQSSRYLVKRTGEKVFLECVQDMDHENMFWYRQDPGLGLRLIYFSYDVKMKEKGDIPEGYSVSREKKERFSLILESASTNQTSMYLCASSRTGHEKLFFGSGTQLSVL.

The chain couples TRBV15 to TRBJ1-1; D is ambiguous. V lost 3 bases to trimming and J lost 3 bases, with 8 bases between them. The germline CDR1 and CDR2 sequences are LNHNV and YYDKDF (reference sequence). The CDR3 totals 13 residues. This CDR3 is CATSSFQYTEAFF. In DNA form, the CDR3 reads TGTGCCACCAGCAGCTTTCAGTACACTGAAGCTTTCTTT.

The J gene is TRBJ1-1, the V gene TRBV11-2; perhaps TRBD1 as D (5 bases). Between the trimmed V and J ends, which lost 8 bases and 2 bases, there was a span of 15 bases. The CDR3 has 14 residues. CDR1 and CDR2 from the germline V gene are SGHAT and FQNNGV. Here the CDR3 DNA reads TGTGCCAGCGGATTTTCAGGGAAAAACACTGAAGCTTTCTTT. It yields the protein CASGFSGKNTEAFF.

This chain connects TRBV28 to TRBJ1-1; D remains ambiguous. CDR1 and CDR2 from the germline V gene are MDHEN and SYDVKM. V dropped 6 bases and J dropped 2 bases, with 4 bases sitting between them. The CDR3 is 11 amino acids. DNA for the CDR3: TGTGCCAGCAGCGTAAACACTGAAGCTTTCTTT. Translated, it gives CASSVNTEAFF.

DNA for the CDR3: TGCGCCAGCAGCTTAGGGACTAGCGGGGCCTACGAGCAGTACTTC. It translates to CASSLGTSGAYEQYF. The chain is built from TRBV5-1 and TRBJ2-7, with TRBD2 identical over 13 bases. The CDR3 totals 15 residues. Germline loops: CDR1 SGHRS, CDR2 YFSETQ. The ends lost 2 bases at V and 2 bases at J; junction bases unmatched: 1.

This chain joins TRBV19 and TRBJ1-5; TRBD1 is a possible D gene (5 bases). The CDR3 spans 16 residues. The V end was cut by 1 base, the J end by 3 bases, with 13 bases between. Per germline, CDR1 LNHDA and CDR2 SQIVND (reference sequence). CDR3 in DNA: TGTGCCAGTAGTATAGGCAGGGTTGGAGTCAATCAGCCCCAGCATTTT. Protein product: CASSIGRVGVNQPQHF.

Only one count was recorded for this clone. The rearrangement uses TRBV30 and TRBJ1-5, with 8 bases aligning to TRBD1. The CDR3 is 18 amino acids. Per the germline V gene, CDR1 is GTSNPN and CDR2 is SVGIG (reference sequence). V trimming: 2 bases; J trimming: 0 bases; junction bases outside the gene matches: 12. DNA of the CDR3: TGTGCCTGGAGTAACGGACAATCAGGGGGCTATAGCAATCAGCCCCAGCATTTT. Residues: CAWSNGQSGGYSNQPQHF.

The count of this clone is one. The chain joins TRBV2 to TRBJ1-6; D is undetermined. The CDR3 runs 13 residues. Germline lookup yields CDR1 SNHLY and CDR2 FYNNEI. The V end lost 11 bases, the J end lost 7 bases, and 15 bases lay between the germline ends. The CDR3 loop reads CARREPQNSPLHF. CDR3 nucleotide sequence: TGTGCCCGGAGGGAGCCTCAAAATTCACCCCTCCACTTT.